This is a list of T cell receptor beta chains from one sample in a study of CD8 T cells in Susac syndrome. MiXCR, applied by TCRdb to the immunoSEQ multiplex PCR reads, yields one record per CDR3 protein. The sample gives under 95,000 distinct CDR3 sequences, over 90% of which show up once; 0.3% is in the top ten. Sequenced sample: CD4+ T cells from PBMCs. The source is a human donor with Susac syndrome. The conserved cysteine and the conserved F or W are not part of the CDR3 here.

V	J	CDR3
TRBV4-3	TRBJ2-1	ASSQDRDREQF
TRBV12-3/TRBV12-4	TRBJ2-1	ASRVTSNEQF
TRBV2	TRBJ2-5	ASKQRTQETQY
TRBV4-1	TRBJ2-3	ASSQVQGTDTQY
TRBV13	TRBJ2-7	ASSLKRASGAYEQY
TRBV7-9	TRBJ1-5	ASSLAGDSNQPQH
TRBV5-8	TRBJ1-1	ASSRKQGLLTEAF
TRBV2	TRBJ1-2	ASRFSLEGYT
TRBV4-1	TRBJ1-6	ASSSLASPLH
TRBV7-2	TRBJ2-1	ASSPSQGEQF
TRBV18	TRBJ2-4	ASSPQGAKNIQY
TRBV30	TRBJ1-6	AWSKGLRNNSPLH
TRBV9	TRBJ2-1	ASSLAGGTGEQF
TRBV28	TRBJ2-7	ASSFRGQGLY
TRBV19	TRBJ2-3	ASSMGQYTQY
TRBV7-9	TRBJ1-1	ASSLGFNTEAF
TRBV29-1	TRBJ2-3	SVDPGGTDTQY
TRBV29-1	TRBJ2-2	SVETPNTGELF
TRBV11-3	TRBJ1-1	ASSYRQGGKDTEAF
TRBV19	TRBJ2-7	ASSMSAVYEQY
TRBV5-6	TRBJ2-5	ASSIAQGLETQY
TRBV9	TRBJ1-2	ASSVAAQGPNGYT
TRBV2	TRBJ1-2	ASFRLGTDYT
TRBV5-4	TRBJ2-5	ASSERGGQETQY
TRBV30	TRBJ1-3	AWSGAWTANGNTIY
TRBV7-9	TRBJ2-7	ASSLATGSEQY
TRBV20-1	TRBJ1-1	SASSRAPLGTEAF
TRBV6-6	TRBJ2-4	ASRLAKNIQY
TRBV3-1	TRBJ2-4	ASSPRTGVGNIQY
TRBV9	TRBJ2-4	ASSVSAGDKNIQY
TRBV20-1	TRBJ2-1	SAAREEGIPSDEQF
TRBV25-1	TRBJ1-6	ASSEYVGSPLH
TRBV5-1	TRBJ2-1	ASSLASSLGGFAEQF
TRBV5-3	TRBJ1-2	ARTGPYGYT
TRBV6-1	TRBJ2-4	ASTSERPGNIQY
TRBV5-1	TRBJ2-7	ASSAGTGPHEQY
TRBV30	TRBJ1-2	AWTNRDGGYT
TRBV5-4	TRBJ2-2	ASSLRGAGELF
TRBV27	TRBJ2-3	ASSLMAPDTQY
TRBV10-3	TRBJ1-4	AIKQALKEKLF
TRBV10-1	TRBJ2-5	ASSAGGPQETQY
TRBV21-1	TRBJ2-2	ASSILAGGRTGELF
TRBV21-1	TRBJ1-2	ARCGANYGYT
TRBV12-3/TRBV12-4	TRBJ1-1	ASSFGAGGNTEAF
TRBV2	TRBJ1-5	ASSEYNNQPQH
TRBV12-3/TRBV12-4	TRBJ1-1	ASSLIAEAF
TRBV7-9	TRBJ1-2	ASSRDILAGYT
TRBV6-2/TRBV6-3	TRBJ2-1	ASSPLDLQGVHNEQF
TRBV5-4	TRBJ2-5	ASSLAGYRETQY
TRBV2	TRBJ2-5	ASGRGGDAETQY
TRBV27	TRBJ1-5	ASRTGGQPQH
TRBV10-3	TRBJ2-3	AISGGLGTDTQY
TRBV25-1	TRBJ2-5	ASSQSLQDGETQY
TRBV6-1	TRBJ1-1	ASSHRDRDTEAF
TRBV12-3/TRBV12-4	TRBJ1-3	ASSRMRIY
TRBV4-3	TRBJ1-2	ASSQDRTARGYT
TRBV20-1	TRBJ2-1	SALGLAGTNEQF
TRBV28	TRBJ1-5	AGQTEGGNQPQH